This TCR beta chain derives from a study of T cell repertoires in cytomegalovirus infection. In TCRdb, the reads were re-called with MiXCR into one record per CDR3 protein. The sample gives roughly 150,000 distinct CDR3 sequences, roughly 15% of which show up once; roughly a sixth is in the top ten. Deletions cut 4 bases from V and 3 bases from J, with 12 bases between. The CDR3 consists of 14 residues. Germline V gene data show CDR1 as MDHEN and CDR2 as SYDVKM. The sequencing input was CD8+ T cells from PBMCs. The chain joins TRBV28 to TRBJ1-1; D gene unclear. This TCR was sampled from a human donor in good health (CMV status not recorded). Some clones in this sample may be carry-over from other donors' samples. The DNA for the CDR3 is TGTGCCAGCAGTTCCTCGAAGGAGGACACTGAAGCTTTCTTT. Its protein product is CASSSSKEDTEAFF.